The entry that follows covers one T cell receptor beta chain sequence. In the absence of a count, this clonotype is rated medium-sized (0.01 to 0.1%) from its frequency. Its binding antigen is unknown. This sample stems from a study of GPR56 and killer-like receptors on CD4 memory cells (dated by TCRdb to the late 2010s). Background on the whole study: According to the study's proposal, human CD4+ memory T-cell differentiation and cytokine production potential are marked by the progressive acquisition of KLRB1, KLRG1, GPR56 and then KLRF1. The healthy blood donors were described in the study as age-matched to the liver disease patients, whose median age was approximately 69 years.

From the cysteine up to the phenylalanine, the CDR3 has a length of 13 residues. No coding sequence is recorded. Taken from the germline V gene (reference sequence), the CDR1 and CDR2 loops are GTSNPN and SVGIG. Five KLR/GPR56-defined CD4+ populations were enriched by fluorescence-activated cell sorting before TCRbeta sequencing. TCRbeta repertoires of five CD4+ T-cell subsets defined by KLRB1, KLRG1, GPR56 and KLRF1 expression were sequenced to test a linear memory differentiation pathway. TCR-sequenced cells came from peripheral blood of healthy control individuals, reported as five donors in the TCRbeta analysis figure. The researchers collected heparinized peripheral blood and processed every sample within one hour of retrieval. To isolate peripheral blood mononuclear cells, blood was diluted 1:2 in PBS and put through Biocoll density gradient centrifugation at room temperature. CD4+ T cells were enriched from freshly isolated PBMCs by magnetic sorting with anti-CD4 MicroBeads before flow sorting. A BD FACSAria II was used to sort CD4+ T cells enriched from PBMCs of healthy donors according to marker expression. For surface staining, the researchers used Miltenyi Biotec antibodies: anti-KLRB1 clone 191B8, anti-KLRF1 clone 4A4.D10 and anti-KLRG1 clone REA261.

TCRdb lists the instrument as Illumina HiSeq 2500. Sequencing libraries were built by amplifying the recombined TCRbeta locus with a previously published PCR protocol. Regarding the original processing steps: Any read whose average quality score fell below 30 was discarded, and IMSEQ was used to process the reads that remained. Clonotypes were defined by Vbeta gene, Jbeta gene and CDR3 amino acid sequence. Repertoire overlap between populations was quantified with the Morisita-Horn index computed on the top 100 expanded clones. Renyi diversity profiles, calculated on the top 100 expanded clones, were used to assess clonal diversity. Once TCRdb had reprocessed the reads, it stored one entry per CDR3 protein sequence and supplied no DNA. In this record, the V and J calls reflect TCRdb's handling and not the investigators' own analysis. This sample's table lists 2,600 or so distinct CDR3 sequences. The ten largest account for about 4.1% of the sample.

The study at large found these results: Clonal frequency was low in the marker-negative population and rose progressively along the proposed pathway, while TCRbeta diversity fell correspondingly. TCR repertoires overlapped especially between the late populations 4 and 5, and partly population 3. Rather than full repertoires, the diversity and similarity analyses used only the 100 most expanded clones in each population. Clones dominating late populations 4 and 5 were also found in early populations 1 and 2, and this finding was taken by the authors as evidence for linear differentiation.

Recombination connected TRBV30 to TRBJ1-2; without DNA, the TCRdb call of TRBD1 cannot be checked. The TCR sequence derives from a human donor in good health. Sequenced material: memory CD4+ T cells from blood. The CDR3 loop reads CAWGRQGNYGYTF.